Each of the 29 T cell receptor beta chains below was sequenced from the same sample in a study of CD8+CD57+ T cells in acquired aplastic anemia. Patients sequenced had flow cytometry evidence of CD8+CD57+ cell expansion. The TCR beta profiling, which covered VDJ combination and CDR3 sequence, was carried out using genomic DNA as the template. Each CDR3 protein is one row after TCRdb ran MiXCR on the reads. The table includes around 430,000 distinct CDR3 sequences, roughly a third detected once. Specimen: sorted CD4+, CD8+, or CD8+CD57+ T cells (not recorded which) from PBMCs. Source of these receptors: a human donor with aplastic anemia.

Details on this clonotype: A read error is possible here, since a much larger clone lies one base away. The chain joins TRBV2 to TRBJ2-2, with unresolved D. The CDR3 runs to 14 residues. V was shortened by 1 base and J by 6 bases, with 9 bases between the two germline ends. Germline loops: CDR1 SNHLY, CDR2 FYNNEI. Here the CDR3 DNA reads TGTGCCAGCAGTGAAGACTATGGCGCCGGGGAGCTGTTTTTT. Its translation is CASSEDYGAGELFF.

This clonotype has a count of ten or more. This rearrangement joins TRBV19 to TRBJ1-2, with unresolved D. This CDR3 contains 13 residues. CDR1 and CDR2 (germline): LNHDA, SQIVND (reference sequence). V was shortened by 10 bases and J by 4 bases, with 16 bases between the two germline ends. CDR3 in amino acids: CATYLDSIYGYTF. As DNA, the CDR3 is TGTGCCACCTACTTAGACTCAATCTATGGCTACACCTTC.

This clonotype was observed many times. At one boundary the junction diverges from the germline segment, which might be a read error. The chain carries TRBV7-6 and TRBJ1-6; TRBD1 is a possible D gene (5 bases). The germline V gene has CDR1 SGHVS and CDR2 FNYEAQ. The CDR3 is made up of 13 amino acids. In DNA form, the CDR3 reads TGTGCCAGCCGGGGCAGGGATAAATCACCCCTCCACTTT. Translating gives CASRGRDKSPLHF.

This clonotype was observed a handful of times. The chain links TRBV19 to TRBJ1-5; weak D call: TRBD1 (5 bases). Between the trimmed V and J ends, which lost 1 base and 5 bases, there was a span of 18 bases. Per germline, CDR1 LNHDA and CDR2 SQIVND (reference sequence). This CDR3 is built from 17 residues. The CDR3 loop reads CASSIGKKRGLYQPQHF. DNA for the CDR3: TGTGCCAGTAGTATAGGGAAGAAGAGGGGATTGTATCAGCCCCAGCATTTT.

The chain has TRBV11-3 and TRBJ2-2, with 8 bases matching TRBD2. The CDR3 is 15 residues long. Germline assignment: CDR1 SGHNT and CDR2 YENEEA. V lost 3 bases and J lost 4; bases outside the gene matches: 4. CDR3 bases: TGTGCCAGCAGCTTCGCGGGGGGCAGCACCGGGGAGCTGTTTTTT. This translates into CASSFAGGSTGELFF.

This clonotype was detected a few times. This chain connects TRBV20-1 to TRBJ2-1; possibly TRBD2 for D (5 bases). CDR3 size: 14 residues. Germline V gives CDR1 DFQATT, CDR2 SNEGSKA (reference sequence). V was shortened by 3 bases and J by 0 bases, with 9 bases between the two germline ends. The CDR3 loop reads CSASSTNSYNEQFF. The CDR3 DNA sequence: TGCAGTGCTAGCTCGACTAACTCCTACAATGAGCAGTTCTTC.

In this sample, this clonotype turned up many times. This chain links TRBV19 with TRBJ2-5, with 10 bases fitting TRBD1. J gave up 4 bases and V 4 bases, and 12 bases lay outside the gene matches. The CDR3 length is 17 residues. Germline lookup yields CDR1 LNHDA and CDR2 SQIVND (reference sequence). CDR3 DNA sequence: TGTGCCAGTAGTACGTTTCCTACTGACAGGGGGCGAGAGACCCAGTACTTC. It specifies CASSTFPTDRGRETQYF.

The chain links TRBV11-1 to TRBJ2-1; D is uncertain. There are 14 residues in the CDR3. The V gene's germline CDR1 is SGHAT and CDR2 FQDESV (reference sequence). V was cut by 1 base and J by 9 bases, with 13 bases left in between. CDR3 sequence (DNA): TGTGCCAGCAGCTTAGTGGTCCGCGATAGTGAGCAGTTCTTC. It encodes CASSLVVRDSEQFF.

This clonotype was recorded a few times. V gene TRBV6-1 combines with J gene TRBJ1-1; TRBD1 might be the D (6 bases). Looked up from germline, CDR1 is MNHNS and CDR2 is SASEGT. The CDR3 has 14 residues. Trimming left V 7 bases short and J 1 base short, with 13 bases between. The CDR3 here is CASKRPGENTEAFF. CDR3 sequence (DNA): TGTGCCAGCAAGAGGCCAGGGGAGAACACTGAAGCTTTCTTT.

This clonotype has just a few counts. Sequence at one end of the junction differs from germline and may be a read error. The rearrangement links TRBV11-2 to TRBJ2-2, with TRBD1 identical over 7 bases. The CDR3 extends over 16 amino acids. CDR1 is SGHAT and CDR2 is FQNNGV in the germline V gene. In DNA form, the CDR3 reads TGTGTCAGCAGCTTAGACAGGGACGCGAACACCGGGGAGCTGTTTTTT. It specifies CVSSLDRDANTGELFF.

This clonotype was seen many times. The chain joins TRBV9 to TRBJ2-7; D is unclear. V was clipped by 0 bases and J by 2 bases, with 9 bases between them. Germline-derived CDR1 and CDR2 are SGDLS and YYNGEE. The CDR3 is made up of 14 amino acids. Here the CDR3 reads CASSVGVRAYEQYF. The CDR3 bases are TGTGCCAGCAGCGTAGGAGTAAGGGCCTACGAGCAGTACTTC.

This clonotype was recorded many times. The CDR3 region is CASSLNAGVWYGYTF. The CDR3 nucleotides are TGTGCCAGCAGCTTAAATGCCGGAGTTTGGTATGGCTACACCTTC. The chain links TRBV7-2 to TRBJ1-2; D is uncertain. CDR1 SGHTA and CDR2 FQGNSA come from the germline V gene. V lost 2 bases to trimming and J lost 5 bases, with 15 bases between them. This CDR3 is built from 15 residues. Drawing the rest from reference TRBV7-2 and TRBJ1-2, the complete variable domain is GAGVSQSPSNKVTEKGKDVELRCDPISGHTALYWYRQSLGQGLEFLIYFQGNSAPDKSGLPSDRFSAERTGGSVSTLTIQRTQQEDSAVYLCASSLNAGVWYGYTFGSGTRLTVV.

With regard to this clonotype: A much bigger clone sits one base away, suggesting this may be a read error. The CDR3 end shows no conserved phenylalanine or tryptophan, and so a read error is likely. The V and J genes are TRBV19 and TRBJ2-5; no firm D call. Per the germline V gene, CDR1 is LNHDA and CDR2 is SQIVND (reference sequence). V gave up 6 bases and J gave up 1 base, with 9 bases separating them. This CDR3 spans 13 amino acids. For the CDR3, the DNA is TGTGCCAGTAGCACGGATTTCCAAGAGACCCAGTACCTC. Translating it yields CASSTDFQETQYL.

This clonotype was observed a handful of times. The CDR3 reads CASSFPSGESETQYF. The CDR3 DNA reads TGTGCCAGCAGCTTTCCTAGCGGGGAATCCGAGACCCAGTACTTC. The V gene is TRBV2, the J gene TRBJ2-5; 9 bases fit TRBD2. The CDR3 has 15 amino acids. The ends lost 6 bases at V and 5 bases at J; junction bases unmatched: 10. CDR1 and CDR2 (germline): SNHLY, FYNNEI.

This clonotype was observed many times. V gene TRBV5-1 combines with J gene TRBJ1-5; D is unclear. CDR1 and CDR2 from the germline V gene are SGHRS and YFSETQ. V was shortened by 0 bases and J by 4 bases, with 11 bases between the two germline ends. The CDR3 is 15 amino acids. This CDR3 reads CASSLGGFRNQPQHF. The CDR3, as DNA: TGCGCCAGCAGCTTGGGAGGGTTTCGGAATCAGCCCCAGCATTTT.

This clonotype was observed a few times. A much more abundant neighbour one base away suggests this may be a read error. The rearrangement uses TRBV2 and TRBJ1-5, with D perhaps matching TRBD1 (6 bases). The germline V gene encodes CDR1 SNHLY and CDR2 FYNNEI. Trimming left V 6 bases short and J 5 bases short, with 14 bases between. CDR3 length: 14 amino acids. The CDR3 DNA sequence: TGTGCCAGCAGCTTAGGACAGCCCGATCAGCCCCAGCATTTT. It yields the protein CASSLGQPDQPQHF.

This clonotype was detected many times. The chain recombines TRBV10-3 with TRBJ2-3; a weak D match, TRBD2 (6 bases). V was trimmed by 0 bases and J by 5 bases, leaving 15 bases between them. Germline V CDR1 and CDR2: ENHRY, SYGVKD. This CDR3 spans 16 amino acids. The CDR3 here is CAISESRGELGDTQYF. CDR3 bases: TGTGCCATCAGTGAGTCCCGCGGGGAATTAGGAGATACGCAGTATTTT.

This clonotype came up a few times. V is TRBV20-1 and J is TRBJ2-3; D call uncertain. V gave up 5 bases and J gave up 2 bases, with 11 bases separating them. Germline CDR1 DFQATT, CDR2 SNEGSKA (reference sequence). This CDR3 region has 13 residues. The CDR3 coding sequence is TGCAGTGCTTCCGGCCACCACACAGATACGCAGTATTTT. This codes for CSASGHHTDTQYF.

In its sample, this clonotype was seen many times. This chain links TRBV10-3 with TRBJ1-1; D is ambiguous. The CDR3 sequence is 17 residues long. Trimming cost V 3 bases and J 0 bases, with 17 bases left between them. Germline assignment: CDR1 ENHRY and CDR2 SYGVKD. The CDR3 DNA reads TGTGCCATCAGTGATAACCCCGCAGCAAGCATGAACACTGAAGCTTTCTTT. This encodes CAISDNPAASMNTEAFF.

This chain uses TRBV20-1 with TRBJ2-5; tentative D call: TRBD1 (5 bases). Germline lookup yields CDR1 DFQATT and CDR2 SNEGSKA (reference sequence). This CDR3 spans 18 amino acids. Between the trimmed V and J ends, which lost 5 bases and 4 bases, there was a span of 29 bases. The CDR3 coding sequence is TGCAGTGCTGGACACACATACAAAATTAGCTCGTCCAGAGAGACCCAGTACTTC. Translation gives CSAGHTYKISSSRETQYF.

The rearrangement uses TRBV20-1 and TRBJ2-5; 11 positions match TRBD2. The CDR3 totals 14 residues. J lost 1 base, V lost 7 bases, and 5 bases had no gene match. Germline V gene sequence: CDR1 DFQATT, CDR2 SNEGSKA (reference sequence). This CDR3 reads CSERLAGSQETQYF. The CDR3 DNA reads TGCAGTGAGCGACTAGCGGGGAGCCAAGAGACCCAGTACTTC.

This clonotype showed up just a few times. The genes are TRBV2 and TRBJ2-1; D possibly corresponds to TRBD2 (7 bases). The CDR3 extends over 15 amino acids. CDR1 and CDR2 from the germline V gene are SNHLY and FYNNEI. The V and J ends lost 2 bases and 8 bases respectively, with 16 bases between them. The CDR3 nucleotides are TGTGCCAGCAGTGAAAGGGGGGGCAATTCGGATGAGCAGTTCTTC. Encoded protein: CASSERGGNSDEQFF.

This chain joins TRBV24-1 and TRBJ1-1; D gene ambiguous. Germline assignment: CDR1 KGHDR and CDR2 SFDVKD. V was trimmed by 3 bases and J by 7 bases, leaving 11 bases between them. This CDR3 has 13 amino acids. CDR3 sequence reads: CATSDPGLNEAFF. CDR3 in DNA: TGTGCCACCAGTGATCCCGGACTCAATGAAGCTTTCTTT.

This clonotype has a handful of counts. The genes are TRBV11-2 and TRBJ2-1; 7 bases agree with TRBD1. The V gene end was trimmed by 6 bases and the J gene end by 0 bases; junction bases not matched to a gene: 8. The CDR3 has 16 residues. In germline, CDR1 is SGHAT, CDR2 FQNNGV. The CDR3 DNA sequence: TGTGCCAGCAGGCGCGACAGGGTAAGCTCCTACAATGAGCAGTTCTTC. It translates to CASRRDRVSSYNEQFF. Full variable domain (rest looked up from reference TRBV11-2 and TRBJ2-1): EAGVAQSPRYKIIEKRQSVAFWCNPISGHATLYWYQQILGQGPKLLIQFQNNGVVDDSQLPKDRFSAERLKGVDSTLKIQPAKLEDSAVYLCASRRDRVSSYNEQFFGPGTRLTVL.

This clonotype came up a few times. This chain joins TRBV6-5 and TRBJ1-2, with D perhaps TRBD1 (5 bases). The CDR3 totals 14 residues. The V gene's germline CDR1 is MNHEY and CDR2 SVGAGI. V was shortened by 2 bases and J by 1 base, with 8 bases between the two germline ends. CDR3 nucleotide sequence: TGTGCCAGCAGTTACAGGGGCAGTAACTATGGCTACACCTTC. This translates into CASSYRGSNYGYTF.

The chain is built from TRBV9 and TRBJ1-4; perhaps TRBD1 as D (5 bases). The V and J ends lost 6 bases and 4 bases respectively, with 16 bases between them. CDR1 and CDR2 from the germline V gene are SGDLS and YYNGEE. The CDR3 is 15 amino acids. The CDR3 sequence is CASMPLTEYNEKLFF. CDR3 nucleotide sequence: TGTGCCAGCATGCCTTTGACAGAGTATAATGAAAAACTGTTTTTT.

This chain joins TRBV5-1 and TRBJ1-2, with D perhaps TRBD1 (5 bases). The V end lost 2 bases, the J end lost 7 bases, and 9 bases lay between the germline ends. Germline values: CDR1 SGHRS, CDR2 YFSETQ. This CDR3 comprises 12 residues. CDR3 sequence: CASSFNGAGYTF. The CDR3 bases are TGCGCCAGCAGCTTTAATGGGGCTGGCTACACCTTC.

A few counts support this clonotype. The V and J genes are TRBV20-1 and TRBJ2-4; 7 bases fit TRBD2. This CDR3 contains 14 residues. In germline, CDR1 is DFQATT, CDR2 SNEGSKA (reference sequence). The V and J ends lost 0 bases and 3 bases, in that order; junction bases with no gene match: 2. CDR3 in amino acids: CSAREGLLKNIQYF. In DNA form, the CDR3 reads TGCAGTGCTAGAGAGGGACTACTCAAAAACATTCAGTACTTC.

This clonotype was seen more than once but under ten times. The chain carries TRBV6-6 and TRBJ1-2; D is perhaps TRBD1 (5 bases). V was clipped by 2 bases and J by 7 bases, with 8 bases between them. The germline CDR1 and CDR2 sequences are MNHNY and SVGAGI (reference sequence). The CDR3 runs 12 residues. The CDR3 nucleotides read TGTGCCAGCAGTTACGGAGGGGTTGGCTACACCTTC. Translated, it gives CASSYGGVGYTF.